Sequencing of this T cell receptor beta chain was carried out in a study of T cell responses to AZD1222 COVID-19 vaccine. Findings and caveats of the study: Seropositivity was recorded at baseline in only 5 or 6 AZD1222 recipients. Spike-specific TCR breadth and depth grew following two AZD1222 doses. Repertoire samples came only from after the peak T cell response.

The method was immunoSEQ multiplex PCR; TCRdb's version includes in-frame clones alone and lacks a portion of them. The repertoire has roughly 120,000 clones, about 88% of them found once; the top ten carry 3%. CDR1 is ENHRY and CDR2 is SYGVKD in the germline V gene. Trimming removed 5 bases from V and 2 bases from J, with 10 bases in between. CDR3 size: 14 residues. Concerning this clone: The antigen remains undetermined.

This specimen consisted of peripheral blood, obtained 28 days after the second AZD1222 dose. The sequence was obtained from an adult who received the AZD1222 COVID-19 vaccine. The chain combines TRBV10-3 with TRBJ1-5; D ambiguous. The CDR3 here is CAISYDGGNQPQHF. CDR3 DNA sequence: TGTGCCATCAGTTACGATGGGGGCAATCAGCCCCAGCATTTT.